This T cell receptor beta chain comes out of a study of cytomegalovirus exposure and HLA in healthy donors. The V gene's germline CDR1 is SGHAT and CDR2 FQNNGV. With V trimmed by 5 bases and J by 6 bases, 3 bases remained unmatched. This CDR3 contains 14 residues. It was with 60 Vbeta and 13 Jbeta primers that the PCR ran. The assay was immunoSEQ multiplex PCR, and TCRdb's table has in-frame clones only and misses some. The data contain under 150,000 clones, roughly four fifths of them seen just once; the ten biggest clones take up around 1.8%. The sequence was obtained from a female donor in good health and CMV-seropositive. Sequenced: PBMCs. The rearrangement links TRBV11-2 to TRBJ2-1, with 11 nucleotides matching TRBD1. CDR3 amino acids: CASSAGQGVNEQFF. The CDR3 DNA reads as TGTGCCAGCAGCGCGGGACAGGGGGTCAATGAGCAGTTCTTC.